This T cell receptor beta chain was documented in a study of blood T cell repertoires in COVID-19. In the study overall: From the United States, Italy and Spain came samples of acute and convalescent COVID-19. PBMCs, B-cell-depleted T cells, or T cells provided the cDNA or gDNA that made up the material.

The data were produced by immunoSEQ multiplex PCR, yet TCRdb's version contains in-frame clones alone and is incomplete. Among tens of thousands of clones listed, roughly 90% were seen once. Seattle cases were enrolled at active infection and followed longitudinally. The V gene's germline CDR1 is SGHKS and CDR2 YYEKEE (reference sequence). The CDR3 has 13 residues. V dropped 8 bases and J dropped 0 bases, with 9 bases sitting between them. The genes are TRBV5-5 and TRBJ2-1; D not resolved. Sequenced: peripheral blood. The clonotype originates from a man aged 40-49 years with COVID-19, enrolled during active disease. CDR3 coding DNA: TGTGCCAGTCGACTGAACTCCTACAATGAGCAGTTCTTC. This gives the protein CASRLNSYNEQFF.